These 28 T cell receptor beta chains were all obtained from the same sample, sequenced in a study of breast tumors, draining lymph nodes, adjacent tissues. In TCRdb, the multiplex PCR reads were re-called with MiXCR into one record per CDR3 protein. The sample lists 200,000 to 250,000 distinct CDR3 sequences; roughly 32% were seen once. Samples came from axillary lymph nodes draining the breast cancer. The sequencing sample was made of axillary lymph node tissue. These TCRs come from a female donor with breast cancer. Some clones in this sample may be carry-over from other donors' samples.

This clonotype was counted ten times or more. A read error may produce the germline difference seen at one junction end. The gene calls are TRBV7-9 and TRBJ2-5, with 9 bases that match TRBD2. The CDR3 sequence is 17 residues long. The germline gives CDR1 SEHNR, CDR2 FQNEAQ (reference sequence). The CDR3 here is CASSLPLGLAPQEPQYF. CDR3 nucleotides: TGTGCCAGCAGCTTACCCCTAGGACTAGCGCCACAAGAGCCCCAGTACTTC.

This clonotype was recorded at least ten times. V gene TRBV2 combines with J gene TRBJ2-5; D may be TRBD2 (6 bases). The CDR3 has 13 amino acids. Germline CDR1 SNHLY, CDR2 FYNNEI. Trimming shortened V by 4 bases and J by 3 bases, and 9 bases separated the two germline ends. The CDR3 spells CASSGRREETQYF. CDR3 bases: TGTGCCAGCAGTGGGAGGAGGGAAGAGACCCAGTACTTC.

This clonotype was counted many times. V is TRBV12-5 and J is TRBJ1-5; 9 nucleotides line up with TRBD1. The CDR3 runs 15 residues. Germline V gene sequence: CDR1 LGHNT, CDR2 FRNRAP. The V segment lost 4 bases and the J segment 0 bases; nucleotides outside the gene matches: 1. The CDR3 coding sequence is TGTGCTAGTGGTTGGACAGGGGTTAGCAATCAGCCCCAGCATTTT. Translation gives CASGWTGVSNQPQHF.

The sample holds many counts of this clonotype. The rearrangement joins TRBV20-1 to TRBJ2-5, with 7 bases that match TRBD2. The CDR3 extends over 16 amino acids. The junction had 12 bases not matched to a gene; V was cut back by 4 bases and J by 1 base. The germline CDR1 and CDR2 sequences are DFQATT and SNEGSKA (reference sequence). CDR3 amino acids: CSATKTSPLTQETQYF. The CDR3 DNA reads TGCAGTGCTACCAAGACTAGCCCTCTAACCCAAGAGACCCAGTACTTC.

Worth noting for this clonotype: Given a much more abundant clone one base away, this may be a read error. The chain combines TRBV20-1 with TRBJ1-6, with unresolved D. With 3 bases removed from V and 8 bases from J, the gap between germline ends came to 20 bases. Germline V gives CDR1 DFQATT, CDR2 SNEGSKA (reference sequence). The CDR3 is 16 residues long. CDR3 sequence: CSASPRVIPTDSPLHF. Written as DNA, the CDR3 is TGCAGTGCTAGCCCCCGGGTTATACCTACGGATTCACCCCTCCACTTT.

This clonotype was observed many times. This chain joins TRBV7-9 and TRBJ2-7; 7 nucleotides agree with TRBD2. Germline V gene lookup returns CDR1 SEHNR and CDR2 FQNEAQ (reference sequence). Trimming at V came to 1 base and at J to 2 bases, leaving 5 bases not matched to a gene. The CDR3 length is 15 residues. CDR3 DNA: TGTGCCAGCAGCTTAGGGAACAGCGGGACCTACGAGCAGTACTTC. Translating it yields CASSLGNSGTYEQYF.

As for this clonotype: A much bigger clone sits one base away, suggesting this may be a read error. This rearrangement joins TRBV6-6 to TRBJ2-1; 7 bases match TRBD1. Losses at the gene ends were 5 bases for V and 0 bases for J; bases not matched to a gene: 4. From germline, CDR1 is MNHNY and CDR2 SVGAGI (reference sequence). CDR3 size: 15 residues. The CDR3 loop reads CASSLDRSSYNEQFF. The DNA of the CDR3 is TGTGCCAGCAGTCTGGACAGGAGCTCCTACAATGAGCAGTTCTTC.

This clonotype appeared a single time. This chain joins TRBV7-9 and TRBJ2-6; D unclear. Trimming took 5 bases from V and 2 from J, leaving 7 bases between them. CDR1 is SEHNR, CDR2 FQNEAQ, per germline (reference sequence). The CDR3 is made up of 14 amino acids. DNA of the CDR3: TGTGCCAGCAGCGCAGGCCCTGGGGCCAACGTCCTGACTTTC. This encodes CASSAGPGANVLTF.

This clonotype was seen repeatedly, ten times or more. V is TRBV20-1 and J is TRBJ2-3; 8 bases line up with TRBD2. The CDR3 totals 13 residues. The V segment lost 3 bases and the J segment 4 bases; nucleotides outside the gene matches: 3. Germline loops: CDR1 DFQATT, CDR2 SNEGSKA (reference sequence). CDR3: CSASGRAPDTQYF. The CDR3 DNA follows: TGCAGTGCTAGCGGGAGGGCCCCAGATACGCAGTATTTT.

This clonotype showed up just a few times. The rearrangement joins TRBV28 to TRBJ2-3; the D gene is possibly TRBD1 (6 bases). The V gene's germline CDR1 is MDHEN and CDR2 SYDVKM. The CDR3 contains 16 residues. V gave up 2 bases and J gave up 0 bases, with 12 bases separating them. Here the CDR3 reads CASSLRDIASTDTQYF. The CDR3 coding sequence is TGTGCCAGCAGTTTAAGGGACATAGCTAGCACAGATACGCAGTATTTT.

This clonotype was observed a single time. This may arise from a read error, as a much more abundant clone is one base away. The V and J genes are TRBV3-1 and TRBJ2-3; D unresolved. Germline lookup yields CDR1 LGHDT and CDR2 YNNKEL (reference sequence). The CDR3 is made up of 12 amino acids. The CDR3 sequence is CTSSQSRATQYF. The CDR3 region has the DNA TGTACCAGCAGCCAATCAAGGGCCACGCAGTATTTT.

The table lists this clonotype with many counts. The rearrangement links TRBV14 to TRBJ2-1, with 7 bases lining up with TRBD1. CDR3 size: 15 residues. The V and J ends lost 4 bases and 10 bases, in that order; junction bases with no gene match: 13. Germline CDR1 is SGHDN and CDR2 is FVKESK. The CDR3 loop reads CASSRQTGIVAEQFF. DNA for the CDR3: TGTGCCAGCAGCCGACAGACAGGGATTGTCGCGGAGCAGTTCTTC.

This clonotype was observed a few times. Just one base apart from a much larger clone, this may be a read error. The V and J genes are TRBV20-1 and TRBJ2-1; D gene ambiguous. V was shortened by 0 bases and J by 2 bases, with 14 bases between the two germline ends. The germline CDR1 and CDR2 sequences are DFQATT and SNEGSKA (reference sequence). The CDR3 length is 16 residues. For the CDR3, the DNA is TGCAGTGCTAGAGATGAAGGCCGAACGCCCTACAATGAGCAGTTCTTC. Amino acids: CSARDEGRTPYNEQFF.

Of note for this clonotype: This may come from a read error, since a much larger clone is one base off. The rearrangement uses TRBV28 and TRBJ1-4; D not resolved. The germline CDR1 and CDR2 sequences are MDHEN and SYDVKM. The CDR3 is 14 residues long. The V end was cut by 2 bases, the J end by 0 bases, with 4 bases between. Written as DNA, the CDR3 is TGTGCCAGCAGTTTAGATGCAACTAATGAAAAACTGTTTTTT. Residues: CASSLDATNEKLFF.

Regarding this clonotype: The junction departs from the called germline gene at one end, perhaps through a read error. The chain uses TRBV11-3 and TRBJ2-5; D may be TRBD1 (5 bases). Germline V gene sequence: CDR1 SGHNT, CDR2 YENEEA. This CDR3 is 13 amino acids long. This chain's CDR3 is CTSSRGQRATQYF. For the CDR3, the DNA is TGTACCAGCAGCCGTGGACAACGGGCGACCCAGTACTTC.

This clonotype has a count of ten or more. V is TRBV20-1 and J is TRBJ1-4; no reliable D call. Germline assignment: CDR1 DFQATT and CDR2 SNEGSKA (reference sequence). Trimming shortened V by 2 bases and J by 5 bases, and 15 bases separated the two germline ends. The CDR3 extends over 15 amino acids. In DNA form, the CDR3 reads TGCAGTGCTAGACCCCCCACGAGGAAAAATGAAAAACTGTTTTTT. Amino acids: CSARPPTRKNEKLFF.

This clonotype was observed many times. CDR3 sequence: CASSWGVWGTDEQYF. The CDR3 DNA sequence: TGCGCCAGCAGCTGGGGGGTGTGGGGGACCGACGAGCAGTACTTC. The chain is built from TRBV5-1 and TRBJ2-7, with a weak D call TRBD2 (6 bases). Trimming stripped 3 bases from V and 5 bases from J, with 18 bases between. The CDR3 has 15 residues. Germline V lookup: CDR1 SGHRS, CDR2 YFSETQ.

This clonotype was seen more than once but under ten times. It may be a read error: a sequence one base away is much more abundant. This likely comes from a read error, as the CDR3 has no conserved phenylalanine or tryptophan at its end. This chain uses TRBV7-7 with TRBJ2-7, with D maybe TRBD1 (6 bases). Germline V gives CDR1 SSHAT, CDR2 FNYEAQ (reference sequence). CDR3 size: 14 residues. The DNA of the CDR3 is TGTGCTAGCAGCTTTACGGGACACTTCTACGAGCAGTACCTC. Encoded protein: CASSFTGHFYEQYL.

A single count supports this clonotype. V usage is TRBV11-3 and J usage is TRBJ1-6; D unclear. Per the germline V gene, CDR1 is SGHNT and CDR2 is YENEEA. This CDR3 spans 12 amino acids. CDR3 loop: CARVDGNSPLHF. For the CDR3, the DNA is TGTGCTAGAGTCGACGGGAATTCACCCCTCCACTTT.

This clonotype was detected many times. V and J are TRBV11-3 and TRBJ2-3, with 8 bases identical to TRBD2. This CDR3 is built from 17 residues. CDR1 SGHNT and CDR2 YENEEA come from the germline V gene. The junction had 14 bases not matched to a gene; V was cut back by 5 bases and J by 4 bases. The CDR3 DNA sequence: TGTGCCAGCAGCGTTTTTGGAGCGGGAGCGGACCCAGATACGCAGTATTTT. Its translation: CASSVFGAGADPDTQYF.

This clonotype was seen ten or more times. V is TRBV7-8 and J is TRBJ2-2, with D unresolved. The CDR3 has 16 residues. V lost 5 bases and J 2 bases, leaving 15 bases between the germline ends. Germline V CDR1 and CDR2: SGHVS, FQNEAQ. The CDR3 coding sequence is TGTGCCAGCAGCCCTCAATGGCAGATTAACACCGGGGAGCTGTTTTTT. Translating it yields CASSPQWQINTGELFF.

V and J are TRBV20-1 and TRBJ2-3; 12 positions agree with TRBD2. This CDR3 is 16 amino acids long. Trimming removed 6 bases from V and 4 bases from J; junction bases left unmatched: 11. The germline V gene encodes CDR1 DFQATT and CDR2 SNEGSKA (reference sequence). The CDR3 loop is CSAQLAGGAASDTQYF. The DNA of the CDR3 is TGCAGTGCGCAGCTAGCGGGGGGGGCCGCATCAGATACGCAGTATTTT.

This clonotype was detected a few times. A read error may be the cause here, since a much bigger clone is one base away. The CDR3 DNA sequence: TGCAGTGCTAGCGGACAGGACTTCTACGCGCAGTACTTC. Protein: CSASGQDFYAQYF. This chain joins TRBV20-1 and TRBJ2-7; 7 bases are a match to TRBD1. There are 13 residues in the CDR3. The germline gives CDR1 DFQATT, CDR2 SNEGSKA (reference sequence).

As concerns this clonotype: The junction does not match germline at one end; this may be a read error. J is TRBJ1-1 and V is TRBV2, with 7 bases matching TRBD1. Looked up from germline, CDR1 is SNHLY and CDR2 is FYNNEI. The CDR3 length is 14 residues. CDR3 sequence (DNA): TGTGCCAGCAGTGACGACAGGGCGAACACTAAAGCTTTCTTT. Protein: CASSDDRANTKAFF.

This clonotype was recorded once. The CDR3 sequence: CASSPNGGYTF. The CDR3 DNA follows: TGCGCCAGCAGCCCAAACGGTGGCTACACCTTC. The chain employs TRBV5-1 and TRBJ1-2; no clear D. In germline, CDR1 is SGHRS, CDR2 YFSETQ. Trimming cost V 4 bases and J 7 bases, with 8 bases left between them. CDR3 size: 11 residues.

For this clonotype: One end of the junction fails to match germline, which may point to a read error. V gene TRBV7-3 combines with J gene TRBJ1-2; a weak D match, TRBD1 (5 bases). Germline-derived CDR1 and CDR2 are SGHTA and FQGTGA. This CDR3 region has 15 residues. CDR3 DNA sequence: TGTGCCAGCAGCCAAGATGGGGGAAGCGTAGTTGGCTACCCCTTC. Translating it yields CASSQDGGSVVGYPF.

The chain has TRBV20-1 and TRBJ1-2; D perhaps matches TRBD1 (6 bases). Germline V gene sequence: CDR1 DFQATT, CDR2 SNEGSKA (reference sequence). This CDR3 has 15 residues. Between the trimmed V and J ends, which lost 3 bases and 4 bases, there was a span of 18 bases. CDR3: CSASSRGGRGYGYTF. CDR3 nucleotide sequence: TGCAGTGCTAGCTCGCGAGGGGGTAGGGGCTATGGCTACACCTTC.

This clonotype came up many times. The chain employs TRBV11-2 and TRBJ2-7; D could derive from TRBD1 or TRBD2 (5 bases each). This CDR3 has 14 residues. The V and J ends lost 0 bases and 5 bases respectively, with 11 bases between them. Germline values: CDR1 SGHAT, CDR2 FQNNGV. This CDR3 is CASSLERGTHEQYF. The CDR3 coding sequence is TGTGCCAGCAGCTTAGAGAGAGGGACCCACGAGCAGTACTTC.